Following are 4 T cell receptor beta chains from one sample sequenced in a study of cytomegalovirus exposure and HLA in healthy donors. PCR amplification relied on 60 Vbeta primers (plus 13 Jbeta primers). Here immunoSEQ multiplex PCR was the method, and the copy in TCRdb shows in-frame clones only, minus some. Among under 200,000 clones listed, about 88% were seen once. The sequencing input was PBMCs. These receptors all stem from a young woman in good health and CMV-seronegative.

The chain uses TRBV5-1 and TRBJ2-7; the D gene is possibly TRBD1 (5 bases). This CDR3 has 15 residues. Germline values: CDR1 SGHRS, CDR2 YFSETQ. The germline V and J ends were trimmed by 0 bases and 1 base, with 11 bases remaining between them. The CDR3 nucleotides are TGCGCCAGCAGCTTGGAGGCAGGGCCGTCCTACGAGCAGTACTTC. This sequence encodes CASSLEAGPSYEQYF.

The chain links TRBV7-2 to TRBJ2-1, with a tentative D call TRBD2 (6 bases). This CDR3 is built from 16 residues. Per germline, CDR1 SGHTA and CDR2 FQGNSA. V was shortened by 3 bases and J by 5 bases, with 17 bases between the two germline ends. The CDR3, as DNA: TGTGCCAGCAGCTTTCTAGACTGGCGGGGAAACAATGAGCAGTTCTTC. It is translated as CASSFLDWRGNNEQFF.

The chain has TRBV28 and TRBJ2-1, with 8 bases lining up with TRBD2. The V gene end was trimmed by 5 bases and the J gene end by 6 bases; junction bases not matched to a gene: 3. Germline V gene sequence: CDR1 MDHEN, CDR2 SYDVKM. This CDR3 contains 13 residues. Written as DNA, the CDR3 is TGTGCCAGCAGTCCCGGGACTAGCAATGAGCAGTTCTTC. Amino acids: CASSPGTSNEQFF.

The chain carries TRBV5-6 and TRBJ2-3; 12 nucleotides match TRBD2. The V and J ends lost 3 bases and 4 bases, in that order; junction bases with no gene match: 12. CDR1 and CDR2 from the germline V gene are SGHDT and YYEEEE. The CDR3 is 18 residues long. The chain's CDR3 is CASSSGLAGEGLADTQYF. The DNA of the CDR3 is TGTGCCAGCAGCTCGGGACTAGCGGGCGAGGGGTTGGCAGATACGCAGTATTTT.